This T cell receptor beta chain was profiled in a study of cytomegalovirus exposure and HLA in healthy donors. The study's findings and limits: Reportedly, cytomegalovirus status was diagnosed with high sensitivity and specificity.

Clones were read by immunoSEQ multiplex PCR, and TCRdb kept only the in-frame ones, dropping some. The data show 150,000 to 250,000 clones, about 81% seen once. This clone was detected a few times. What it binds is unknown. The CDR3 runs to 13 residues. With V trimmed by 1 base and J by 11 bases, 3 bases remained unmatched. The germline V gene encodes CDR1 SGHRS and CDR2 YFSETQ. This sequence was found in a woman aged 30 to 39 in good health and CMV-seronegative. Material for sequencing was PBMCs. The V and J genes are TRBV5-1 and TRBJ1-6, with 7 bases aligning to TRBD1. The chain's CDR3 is CASSLTGVPPLHF. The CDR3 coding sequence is TGCGCCAGCAGCTTGACAGGGGTGCCACCCCTCCACTTT.